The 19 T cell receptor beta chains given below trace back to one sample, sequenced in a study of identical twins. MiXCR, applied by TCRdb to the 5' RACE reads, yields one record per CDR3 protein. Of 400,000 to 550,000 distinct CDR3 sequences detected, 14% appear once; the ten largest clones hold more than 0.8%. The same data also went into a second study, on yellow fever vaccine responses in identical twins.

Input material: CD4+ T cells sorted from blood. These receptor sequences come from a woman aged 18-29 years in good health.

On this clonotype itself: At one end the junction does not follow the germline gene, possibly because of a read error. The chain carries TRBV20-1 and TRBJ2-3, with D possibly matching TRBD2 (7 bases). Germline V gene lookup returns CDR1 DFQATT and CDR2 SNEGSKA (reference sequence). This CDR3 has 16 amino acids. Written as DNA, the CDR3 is TGCAGTGCTAGGATGGGGGGGGCTTTGATCACAGATACGCAGTACTTT. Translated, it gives CSARMGGALITDTQYF.

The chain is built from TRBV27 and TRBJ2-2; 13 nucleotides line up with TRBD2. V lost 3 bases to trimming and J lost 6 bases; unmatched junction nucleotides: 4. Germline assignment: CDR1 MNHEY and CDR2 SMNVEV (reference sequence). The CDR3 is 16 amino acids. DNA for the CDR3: TGTGCCAGCAGTTTTCGGACTAGCGGGAGTCCCGGGGAGCTGTTTTTT. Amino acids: CASSFRTSGSPGELFF.

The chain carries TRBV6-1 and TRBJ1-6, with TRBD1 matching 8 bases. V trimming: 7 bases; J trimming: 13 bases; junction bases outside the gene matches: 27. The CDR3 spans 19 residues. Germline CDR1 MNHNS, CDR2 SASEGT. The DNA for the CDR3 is TGTGCCAGCAAACTATCCGGGACAGGACCTAATTCACCCCTCCTGCCCCTCCACTTT. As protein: CASKLSGTGPNSPLLPLHF.

In DNA, the CDR3 is TGCAGTGCTAGAGTAGGCGGGAGGGCACAAGAGACCCAGTACTTC. This gives the protein CSARVGGRAQETQYF. V usage is TRBV20-1 and J usage is TRBJ2-5; 9 bases fit TRBD2. Trimming at V came to 1 base and at J to 2 bases, leaving 5 bases not matched to a gene. Germline V CDR1 and CDR2: DFQATT, SNEGSKA (reference sequence). The CDR3 sequence is 15 residues long.

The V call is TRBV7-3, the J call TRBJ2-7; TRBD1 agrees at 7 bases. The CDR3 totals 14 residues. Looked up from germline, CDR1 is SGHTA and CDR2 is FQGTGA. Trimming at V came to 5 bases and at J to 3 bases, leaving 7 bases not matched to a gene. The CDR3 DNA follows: TGTGCCAGCAGCAAAGCAGCAGGGGGCTACGAGCAGTACTTC. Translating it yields CASSKAAGGYEQYF. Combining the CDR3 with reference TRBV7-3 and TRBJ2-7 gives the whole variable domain GAGVSQTPSNKVTEKGKYVELRCDPISGHTALYWYRQSLGQGPEFLIYFQGTGAADDSGLPNDRFFAVRPEGSVSTLKIQRTERGDSAVYLCASSKAAGGYEQYFGPGTRLTVT.

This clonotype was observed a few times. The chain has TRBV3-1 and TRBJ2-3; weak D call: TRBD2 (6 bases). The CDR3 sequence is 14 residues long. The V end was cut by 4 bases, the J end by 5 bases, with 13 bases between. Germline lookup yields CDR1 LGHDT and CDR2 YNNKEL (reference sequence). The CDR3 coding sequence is TGTGCCAGCAGCCCAAGACTAGAACAAGATACGCAGTATTTT. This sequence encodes CASSPRLEQDTQYF.

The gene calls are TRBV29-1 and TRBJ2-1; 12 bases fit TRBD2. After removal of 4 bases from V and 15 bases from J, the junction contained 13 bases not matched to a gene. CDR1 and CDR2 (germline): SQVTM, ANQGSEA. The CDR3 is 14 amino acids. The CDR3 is CSVAGPSGRAGAFF. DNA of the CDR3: TGCAGCGTTGCAGGTCCTAGCGGGAGGGCTGGGGCGTTCTTC.

Here the CDR3 DNA reads TGCGCCAGCAGCTCTACCCAGGGAATTGCCTACAATGAGCAGTTCTTC. It is translated as CASSSTQGIAYNEQFF. The chain uses TRBV5-1 and TRBJ2-1; D might be TRBD1 (5 bases). The V gene's germline CDR1 is SGHRS and CDR2 YFSETQ. Trimming removed 3 bases at V and 2 bases at J, with 15 bases between. The CDR3 consists of 16 residues.

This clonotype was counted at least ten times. CDR3 residues: CASSAEIRDRGLFNYGYTF. CDR3 in DNA: TGTGCCAGCAGCGCCGAAATTCGGGACAGGGGACTATTTAACTATGGCTACACCTTC. The chain couples TRBV11-2 to TRBJ1-2; 10 bases align to TRBD1. After removal of 5 bases from V and 1 base from J, the junction contained 16 bases not matched to a gene. The CDR3 is 19 amino acids. The germline CDR1 and CDR2 sequences are SGHAT and FQNNGV.

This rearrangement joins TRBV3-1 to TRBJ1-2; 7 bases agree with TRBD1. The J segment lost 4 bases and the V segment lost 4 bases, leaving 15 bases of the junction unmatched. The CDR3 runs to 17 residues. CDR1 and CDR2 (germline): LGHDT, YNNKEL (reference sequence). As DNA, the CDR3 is TGTGCCAGCAGCCGCGGGACAGTTTACGAGTCAATCTATGGCTACACCTTC. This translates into CASSRGTVYESIYGYTF.

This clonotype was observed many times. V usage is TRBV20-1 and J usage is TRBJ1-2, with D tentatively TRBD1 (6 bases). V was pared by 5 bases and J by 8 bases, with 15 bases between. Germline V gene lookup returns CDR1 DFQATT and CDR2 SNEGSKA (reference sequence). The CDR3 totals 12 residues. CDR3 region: CSAERGGWGYTF. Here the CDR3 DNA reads TGCAGTGCTGAAAGGGGGGGCTGGGGCTACACCTTC.

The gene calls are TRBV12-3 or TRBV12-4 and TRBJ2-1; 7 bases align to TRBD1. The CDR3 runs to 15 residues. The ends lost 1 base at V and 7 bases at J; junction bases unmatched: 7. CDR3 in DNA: TGTGCCAGCAGTTTAGGGACAGGCAGGAAGAATGAGCAGTTCTTC. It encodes CASSLGTGRKNEQFF.

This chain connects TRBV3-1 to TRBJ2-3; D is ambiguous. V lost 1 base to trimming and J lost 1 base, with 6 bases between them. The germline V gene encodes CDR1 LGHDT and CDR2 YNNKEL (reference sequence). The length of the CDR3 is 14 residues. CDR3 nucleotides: TGTGCCAGCAGCCAAGCCGGTCGCACAGATACGCAGTATTTT. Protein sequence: CASSQAGRTDTQYF.

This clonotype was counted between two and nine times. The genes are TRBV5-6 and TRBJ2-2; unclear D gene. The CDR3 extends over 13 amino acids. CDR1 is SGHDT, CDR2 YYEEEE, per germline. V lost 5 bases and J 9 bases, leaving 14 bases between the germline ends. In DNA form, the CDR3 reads TGTGCCAGCAGTCTCTCCCCAAGCCGGGAGCTGTTTTTT. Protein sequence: CASSLSPSRELFF.

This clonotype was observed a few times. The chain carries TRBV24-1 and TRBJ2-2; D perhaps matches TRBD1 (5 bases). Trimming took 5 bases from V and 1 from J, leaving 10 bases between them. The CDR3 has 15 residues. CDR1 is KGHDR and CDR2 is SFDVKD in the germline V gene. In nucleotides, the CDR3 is TGTGCCACCAGTGCCATAGACAGGAACACCGGGGAGCTGTTTTTT. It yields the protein CATSAIDRNTGELFF.

The CDR3 DNA is TGTGCCAGCGATCGGACTAGCGGGAGAGGTGTTCCTAGCACAGATACGCAGTATTTT. The encoded protein is CASDRTSGRGVPSTDTQYF. The V and J genes are TRBV2 and TRBJ2-3, with 13 positions matching TRBD2. This CDR3 is built from 19 residues. Unmatched junction bases numbered 14, after V lost 8 bases and J lost 0 bases. Germline CDR1 SNHLY, CDR2 FYNNEI. Supplemented by reference TRBV2 and TRBJ2-3, the full variable domain reads EPEVTQTPSHQVTQMGQEVILRCVPISNHLYFYWYRQILGQKVEFLVSFYNNEISEKSEIFDDQFSVERPDGSNFTLKIRSTKLEDSAMYFCASDRTSGRGVPSTDTQYFGPGTRLTVL.

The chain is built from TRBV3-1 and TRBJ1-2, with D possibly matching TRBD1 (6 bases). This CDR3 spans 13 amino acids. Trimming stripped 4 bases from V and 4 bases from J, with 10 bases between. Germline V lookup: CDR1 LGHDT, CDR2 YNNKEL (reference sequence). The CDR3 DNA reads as TGTGCCAGCAGCCGGGACAAGATCTATGGCTACACCTTC. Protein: CASSRDKIYGYTF. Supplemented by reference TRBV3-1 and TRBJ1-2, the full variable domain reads DTAVSQTPKYLVTQMGNDKSIKCEQNLGHDTMYWYKQDSKKFLKIMFSYNNKELIINETVPNRFSPKSPDKAHLNLHINSLELGDSAVYFCASSRDKIYGYTFGSGTRLTVV.

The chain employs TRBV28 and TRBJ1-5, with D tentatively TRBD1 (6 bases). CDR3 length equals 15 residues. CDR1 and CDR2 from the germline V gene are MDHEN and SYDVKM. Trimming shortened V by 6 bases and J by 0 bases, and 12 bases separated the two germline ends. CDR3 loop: CASRSTGISNQPQHF. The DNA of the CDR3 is TGTGCCAGCAGGTCTACAGGGATTAGCAATCAGCCCCAGCATTTT.

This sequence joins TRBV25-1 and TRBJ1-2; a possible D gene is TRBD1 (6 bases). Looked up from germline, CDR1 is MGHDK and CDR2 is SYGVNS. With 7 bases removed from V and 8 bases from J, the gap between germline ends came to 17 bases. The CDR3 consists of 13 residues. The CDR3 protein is CASMDWGQRGYTF. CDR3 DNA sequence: TGTGCCAGCATGGACTGGGGACAAAGGGGCTACACCTTC.